The clone carrying this T cell receptor beta chain has only a few counts. Antigen unknown. The sample originates from a study of regulatory T cells in long-lasting Graves disease. Findings of the study overall: Newly diagnosed patients shared 850 to 1,000 public clonotypes; persistent patients shared around 2,500.

According to the study, TCR beta libraries were built with iRepertoire HTBI primers and CDR3-region Arm-PCR. TCRdb recomputed calls from the multiplex PCR reads with MiXCR, one row per CDR3 protein. The sample comprises a few hundred thousand distinct CDR3 sequences, around an eighth of which are singletons, and roughly 10% rests with the top ten. The time point: newly diagnosed GD, antithyroid drugs for less than 3 months. PBMC RNA served as the TCR library source. The CDR3 consists of 13 residues. V was clipped by 6 bases and J by 10 bases, with 18 bases between them. These data were also reused for a study on T cells in Graves' hyperthyroidism and ophthalmopathy.

Here the sequenced sample was peripheral blood mononuclear cells (PBMCs), taken at new diagnosis, from a patient treated with antithyroid drugs. The chain joins TRBV12-3 or TRBV12-4 to TRBJ1-2; tentatively, D is TRBD1 (5 bases). The receptor was isolated from a man younger than 45 with Graves disease. The CDR3: CASSSGTLLDYTF. CDR3 DNA: TGTGCCAGCAGCTCCGGGACCCTGCTTGACTACACCTTC.